A single sample gave rise to the 29 T cell receptor beta chains below, sequenced in a study of T cells after yellow fever vaccination. MiXCR was run by TCRdb on the 5' RACE reads, yielding one entry per CDR3 protein. The sample contains roughly 520,000 distinct CDR3 sequences, about a fifth of which appear only once. Material: PBMCs, obtained around 3 weeks after the first yellow fever vaccination. Every receptor here comes from a man between 18 and 35 years old who received the YFV17D yellow fever vaccine.

The rearrangement uses TRBV5-6 and TRBJ2-1; D uncertain. The CDR3 loop spans 12 amino acids. Germline CDR1 SGHDT, CDR2 YYEEEE. V was trimmed by 4 bases and J by 7 bases, leaving 9 bases between them. The CDR3 DNA sequence: TGTGCCAGCAGCGTTAGTTTGAATGAGCAGTTCTTC. The encoded protein is CASSVSLNEQFF.

The chain carries TRBV19 and TRBJ2-5; D is possibly TRBD1 (5 bases). V was shortened by 5 bases and J by 2 bases, with 9 bases between the two germline ends. Looked up from germline, CDR1 is LNHDA and CDR2 is SQIVND (reference sequence). The CDR3 runs to 13 residues. CDR3 amino acids: CASSDPGQETQYF. CDR3 coding DNA: TGTGCCAGTAGTGACCCAGGGCAAGAGACCCAGTACTTC.

This clonotype was counted only a few times. The rearrangement uses TRBV3-1 and TRBJ2-3; 10 nucleotides match TRBD1. The CDR3 spans 15 residues. Germline lookup yields CDR1 LGHDT and CDR2 YNNKEL (reference sequence). V lost 5 bases, J lost 3 bases, and 5 bases stayed unmatched. Written as DNA, the CDR3 is TGTGCCAGCAGCGGCGGGACAGGGGTGACAGATACGCAGTATTTT. It translates to CASSGGTGVTDTQYF.

The chain links TRBV4-3 to TRBJ1-3; D possibly corresponds to TRBD1 (6 bases). Germline V gene sequence: CDR1 LGHNA, CDR2 YSLEER. The V end was cut by 1 base, the J end by 0 bases, with 13 bases between. There are 17 residues in the CDR3. For the CDR3, the DNA is TGCGCCAGCAGCCAAGGAGCGGACAGTAACTCTGGAAACACCATATATTTT. Protein sequence: CASSQGADSNSGNTIYF.

CDR3 residues: CASSVEPSTDTQYF. CDR3 DNA: TGTGCCAGCAGCGTAGAGCCCAGCACAGATACGCAGTATTTT. The rearrangement links TRBV9 to TRBJ2-3; D not resolved. This CDR3 is built from 14 residues. V was trimmed by 0 bases and J by 0 bases, leaving 5 bases between them. Germline loops: CDR1 SGDLS, CDR2 YYNGEE.

The chain is built from TRBV9 and TRBJ1-2; no reliable D call. V lost 3 bases, J lost 5 bases, and 14 bases lay in between. CDR3 size: 14 residues. Germline loops: CDR1 SGDLS, CDR2 YYNGEE. CDR3 sequence (DNA): TGTGCCAGCAGCGCCACTGCCCTTGATTATGGCTACACCTTC. Translation gives CASSATALDYGYTF.

This clonotype turned up a few times. V is TRBV7-2 and J is TRBJ2-5; 8 bases are a match to TRBD2. Germline CDR1 SGHTA, CDR2 FQGNSA. The CDR3 runs 17 residues. V lost 3 bases, J lost 0 bases, and 9 bases stayed unmatched. CDR3 nucleotide sequence: TGTGCCAGCAGCTTTTGGGGAGTAGCGGGGAACCAAGAGACCCAGTACTTC. Protein product: CASSFWGVAGNQETQYF.

Only a few counts were recorded for this clonotype. This chain links TRBV5-1 with TRBJ2-5; 7 bases line up with TRBD1. The CDR3 is 15 amino acids. Germline CDR1 SGHRS, CDR2 YFSETQ. Trimming took 4 bases from V and 0 from J; bases not matched to a gene: 6. The CDR3 protein is CASSPGTANQETQYF. DNA for the CDR3: TGCGCCAGCAGCCCCGGGACAGCGAACCAAGAGACCCAGTACTTC.

This clonotype was detected only a few times. The CDR3 spells CASSIRQGTKNIQYF. In nucleotides, the CDR3 is TGTGCCAGCAGTATCCGACAGGGAACCAAAAACATTCAGTACTTC. The genes are TRBV27 and TRBJ2-4, with 7 bases aligning to TRBD1. CDR3 length equals 15 residues. Unmatched junction bases numbered 6, after V lost 5 bases and J lost 2 bases. The germline CDR1 and CDR2 sequences are MNHEY and SMNVEV (reference sequence).

The chain combines TRBV7-3 with TRBJ1-1; no clear D. The CDR3 extends over 13 amino acids. The V end lost 5 bases, the J end lost 5 bases, and 12 bases lay between the germline ends. Germline V CDR1 and CDR2: SGHTA, FQGTGA. CDR3 in amino acids: CASSPTPGTEAFF. The CDR3 DNA follows: TGTGCCAGCAGCCCAACCCCGGGAACTGAAGCTTTCTTT.

The rearrangement uses TRBV10-3 and TRBJ2-1; D is undetermined. Germline CDR1 ENHRY, CDR2 SYGVKD. The CDR3 is 17 residues long. V dropped 2 bases and J dropped 0 bases, with 14 bases sitting between them. CDR3 nucleotides: TGTGCCATCAGTGAGCCCCCGGCTTCCCACTCCTACAATGAGCAGTTCTTC. Amino acids: CAISEPPASHSYNEQFF.

This clonotype appeared a few times. The gene calls are TRBV20-1 and TRBJ2-4, with D possibly matching TRBD1 (6 bases). Trimming took 3 bases from V and 3 from J, leaving 12 bases between them. CDR1 is DFQATT, CDR2 SNEGSKA, per germline (reference sequence). The CDR3 sequence is 14 residues long. In DNA form, the CDR3 reads TGCAGTGCTAGGCAGGGGTTAGGCAAAAACATTCAGTACTTC. Its translation: CSARQGLGKNIQYF.

This clonotype has at least ten counts. The V gene is TRBV28, the J gene TRBJ2-1; 9 nucleotides match TRBD2. The germline gives CDR1 MDHEN, CDR2 SYDVKM. This CDR3 spans 17 amino acids. The V gene end was trimmed by 3 bases and the J gene end by 10 bases; junction bases not matched to a gene: 16. The DNA for the CDR3 is TGTGCCAGCAGTTTTTTGGGCGAGCGGGGGGACCCCCAGGAGCAGTTCTTC. Translating it yields CASSFLGERGDPQEQFF.

This chain uses TRBV25-1 with TRBJ2-7; D is possibly TRBD2 (5 bases). Germline CDR1 is MGHDK and CDR2 is SYGVNS. The ends were cut back, 8 bases at V and 5 bases at J, with 16 bases in the middle. The CDR3 consists of 13 residues. CDR3 sequence reads: CASQSPGSDEQYF. The CDR3 DNA is TGTGCCAGCCAGTCTCCGGGTAGCGACGAGCAGTACTTC.

There are many counts of this clonotype. The chain recombines TRBV7-9 with TRBJ1-5; D ambiguous. The V end was cut by 5 bases, the J end by 6 bases, with 14 bases between. Germline V gene data show CDR1 as SEHNR and CDR2 as FQNEAQ (reference sequence). CDR3 size: 14 residues. CDR3 bases: TGTGCCAGCAGCCCGCGGGGAGTGAGTCAGCCCCAGCATTTT. Its translation: CASSPRGVSQPQHF.

This clonotype was picked up a small number of times. The chain couples TRBV28 to TRBJ2-7; the D gene is possibly TRBD1 (6 bases). The CDR3 totals 15 residues. Per germline, CDR1 MDHEN and CDR2 SYDVKM. Trimming removed 4 bases at V and 3 bases at J, with 16 bases between. The CDR3 DNA is TGTGCCAGCAGTTCCCAGACAGGTAGGGGCTACGAGCAGTACTTC. Translated: CASSSQTGRGYEQYF.

This clonotype was detected only a few times. J is TRBJ2-3 and V is TRBV18; D tentatively reads TRBD1 or TRBD2 (5 bases each). Trimming took off 3 bases at V and 2 bases at J, with 9 bases between the two ends. Per germline, CDR1 KGHSH and CDR2 LQKENI. This CDR3 is 14 amino acids long. The CDR3 DNA reads TGTGCCAGCTCACCGGGGGAATCCACAGATACGCAGTATTTT. Translation gives CASSPGESTDTQYF.

This clonotype was counted only a few times. J is TRBJ1-5 and V is TRBV5-1, with D perhaps TRBD1 (6 bases). The CDR3 is 13 residues long. Trimming took 4 bases from V and 5 from J, leaving 10 bases between them. Germline CDR1 is SGHRS and CDR2 is YFSETQ. CDR3 protein: CASSEGVDQPQHF. The DNA of the CDR3 is TGCGCCAGCAGCGAGGGGGTAGATCAGCCCCAGCATTTT.

The rearrangement uses TRBV3-1 and TRBJ1-1; D not certain. Per the germline V gene, CDR1 is LGHDT and CDR2 is YNNKEL (reference sequence). V lost 11 bases to trimming and J lost 3 bases, with 22 bases between them. There are 15 residues in the CDR3. The CDR3 coding sequence is TGTGCCTCCTGCCAAGAAAACTACAGATACACTGAAGCTTTCTTT. Amino acids: CASCQENYRYTEAFF.

This chain joins TRBV7-9 and TRBJ2-3, with TRBD2 matching 8 bases. The ends lost 2 bases at V and 4 bases at J; junction bases unmatched: 5. This CDR3 comprises 15 residues. Germline loops: CDR1 SEHNR, CDR2 FQNEAQ (reference sequence). The CDR3 region is CASSLYGGAADTQYF. The CDR3 nucleotides read TGTGCCAGCAGCTTATACGGGGGGGCCGCAGATACGCAGTATTTT.

The gene calls are TRBV18 and TRBJ1-2, with 7 bases fitting TRBD1. The germline V gene has CDR1 KGHSH and CDR2 LQKENI. The V gene end was trimmed by 6 bases and the J gene end by 0 bases; junction bases not matched to a gene: 4. The CDR3 consists of 14 residues. In DNA, the CDR3 is TGTGCCAGCTCGCGGGACAGTGCTAACTATGGCTACACCTTC. Protein product: CASSRDSANYGYTF.

This clonotype was picked up a small number of times. The chain recombines TRBV10-3 with TRBJ1-2; the match to TRBD1 covers 10 bases. Unmatched junction bases numbered 20, after V lost 4 bases and J lost 6 bases. CDR1 ENHRY and CDR2 SYGVKD come from the germline V gene. The CDR3 is 19 amino acids. The CDR3 region has the DNA TGTGCCATCAGTGTCTTCTCCGGGACAGGGGACTCTTATTTAGATGGCTACACCTTC. This sequence encodes CAISVFSGTGDSYLDGYTF.

V usage is TRBV7-3 and J usage is TRBJ2-2; D remains unclear. V was cut by 5 bases and J by 6 bases, with 10 bases left in between. CDR3 length: 13 residues. Looked up from germline, CDR1 is SGHTA and CDR2 is FQGTGA. The CDR3 DNA follows: TGTGCCAGCAGCGAAGGGCCCTCCGGGGAGCTGTTTTTT. It codes for CASSEGPSGELFF.

The chain recombines TRBV5-1 with TRBJ2-1, with D tentatively TRBD1 (5 bases). Per germline, CDR1 SGHRS and CDR2 YFSETQ. The CDR3 runs to 13 residues. The ends were cut back, 2 bases at V and 5 bases at J, with 8 bases in the middle. The DNA of the CDR3 is TGCGCCAGCAGCTTCTCCAGGGACAATGAGCAGTTCTTC. It codes for CASSFSRDNEQFF.

This clonotype was picked up many times. The genes are TRBV20-1 and TRBJ1-2, with D perhaps TRBD1 (6 bases). From germline, CDR1 is DFQATT and CDR2 SNEGSKA (reference sequence). The CDR3 totals 12 residues. V was trimmed by 3 bases and J by 3 bases, leaving 8 bases between them. The CDR3 loop reads CSARNRDYGYTF. CDR3 in DNA: TGCAGTGCTAGGAACAGGGACTATGGCTACACCTTC.

The chain links TRBV5-1 to TRBJ2-3, with TRBD1 as a possible D gene (5 bases). The CDR3 loop spans 14 amino acids. CDR1 and CDR2 from the germline V gene are SGHRS and YFSETQ. Trimming removed 1 base at V and 5 bases at J, with 11 bases between. The CDR3 spells CASSLQGMRDTQYF. The CDR3 DNA reads as TGCGCCAGCAGCTTGCAGGGAATGAGAGATACGCAGTATTTT.

This sequence joins TRBV4-1 and TRBJ2-1; D might be TRBD1 or TRBD2, each matching 5 bases. V was trimmed by 0 bases and J by 14 bases, leaving 14 bases between them. Germline V gene data show CDR1 as MGHRA and CDR2 as YSYEKL. CDR3 length: 13 amino acids. CDR3 in amino acids: CASSQDGDGAKFF. Written as DNA, the CDR3 is TGCGCCAGCAGCCAAGACGGGGACGGAGCGAAGTTCTTC.

The gene calls are TRBV4-1 and TRBJ1-2; D is uncertain. V was cut by 3 bases and J by 2 bases, with 13 bases left in between. The CDR3 is 15 residues long. Germline V gene lookup returns CDR1 MGHRA and CDR2 YSYEKL. CDR3 coding DNA: TGCGCCAGCAGCCAGGAACCTTCTGGAAACTATGGCTACACCTTC. Translation: CASSQEPSGNYGYTF.

This clonotype turned up a few times. J is TRBJ2-7 and V is TRBV7-2; D not certain. Germline CDR1 reads SGHTA; CDR2 reads FQGNSA. Trimming cost V 1 base and J 0 bases, with 7 bases left between them. The CDR3 is 14 residues long. In DNA form, the CDR3 reads TGTGCCAGCAGCTTAGTGGCCAACTCCTACGAGCAGTACGTC. Amino acids: CASSLVANSYEQYV.